The subject of this entry is one T cell receptor (beta chain). Its target is not known. Use of 60 Vbeta and 13 Jbeta primers characterized the PCR. The data were produced by immunoSEQ multiplex PCR, yet TCRdb's version contains in-frame clones alone and is incomplete. The sample lists approximately 160,000 clones; roughly 80% were seen once. Germline CDR1 reads MNHEY; CDR2 reads SMNVEV (reference sequence). V shed 5 bases, J shed 1 base, and the junction held 4 bases outside the gene matches. This CDR3 has 14 amino acids. The data stem from a study of cytomegalovirus exposure and HLA in healthy donors. The study's findings and limits: The majority of TCR sequences were rare, yet some public TCRs appeared in many donors. HLA-A and HLA-B allele assignments for most subjects were reportedly predicted accurately using TCR beta sequences.

Sequencing was done on a sample of PBMCs. The clonotype comes from a male donor in good health and CMV-seronegative. This sequence joins TRBV27 and TRBJ2-5; 7 bases match TRBD1. The CDR3 loop reads CASSPGQAQETQYF. The CDR3 coding sequence is TGTGCCAGCAGTCCAGGACAGGCCCAAGAGACCCAGTACTTC.